This TCR beta chain originates from a study of cytomegalovirus exposure and HLA in healthy donors (dated by TCRdb to 2016 to 2017). Background for the entire study: An earlier analysis of several hundred of the donors reported 250 to 350 Gb of sequence data and 95 million to 120 million unique TCR beta sequences obtained from 150 million to 200 million T cells. An early release covering about 600 HLA-typed donors comprised about 310 gigabases of sequencing data and around 86 million unique TCR sequences. The genetic ancestry cluster associated with self-reported Caucasian donors included roughly four fifths of the roughly 410 genotyped donors. The study was designed to test whether signatures of past pathogen exposure could be identified by cataloging public T cell receptors. The study profiled the T cell repertoires of more than 500 subjects by immunosequencing and related them to cytomegalovirus serostatus. In addition to the first cohort of roughly 670 subjects, a separate validation cohort of 120 different subjects was used. To predict cytomegalovirus infection status, the study brought together high-throughput TCR immunosequencing, statistical association of individual TCRs with disease status, and machine learning. To study patterns of TCR occurrence, a later analysis re-analyzed previously published TCR beta repertoires from hundreds of donors and added high-resolution HLA genotyping. Rather than drawing on any new phenotypic data, the later analysis identified candidate immune exposures from TCR beta sequences and the way those sequences occurred across donors. An earlier analysis of around 580 of the donors used high-throughput TCR beta sequencing to judge whether each TCR beta V gene segment behaved as functional or pseudogenic. Alongside the repertoire data, information on donor age, sex, ethnicity and CMV serostatus was compiled. Genome-wide SNP genotypes for about three fifths of the roughly 670 donors were used in a later genetic analysis, which treated that subset as a discovery cohort. All discovery cohort repertoires had been generated using a single sequencing platform. HLA typing covered class I and class II loci at four-digit resolution. Typing coverage differed by locus: A, B, C, DRB1 and DQB1 were typed in roughly 620-630 donors, DQA1 in roughly 500, DPA1 in approximately 600, and DPB1 in 450 to 490. Four or five DR-DQ haplotypes were treated as single units for association and clustering because of strong linkage in the cohort. Among some 410 genotyped donors of the cohort, an average of roughly 230,000 unique TCR beta nucleotide sequences was sequenced per donor, of which 15% to 20% were non-productive. Findings and caveats that apply to the study as a whole: Because counts were too low, around 18 rarely observed V segments, including chromosome 9 orphons, were left out of the earlier analysis of approximately 580 of the donors. In a later analysis, 16,951 TCR beta sequences were associated with specific HLA alleles at a false discovery rate of 0.05. In a later analysis, the rate of TCR association differed among HLA loci, with DRB1 alleles having the most associated TCRs and HLA-C alleles having the fewest. According to a later analysis, parvovirus B19, influenza, CMV and Epstein-Barr virus appeared linked to several top co-occurrence clusters. In a later analysis, most CMV-associated TCR beta chains were found to appear HLA-restricted, with HLA associations seemingly driven largely by CMV exposure. A few of the identified cytomegalovirus-associated TCR beta chains were confirmed in vitro to be specific for cytomegalovirus antigens. Linkage disequilibrium might explain the correlated functional status among segregating V segments, but an unknown experimental factor could not be ruled out. A later genetic analysis associated a missense DCLRE1C variant with V-gene and J-gene trimming of TCR beta chains, and an independent cohort replicated the association. A further reported finding was that TCR beta sequences accurately predicted the HLA-A and HLA-B alleles for most subjects in the first cohort. Some IMGT-functional V segments, including TRBV6-2 and TRBV6-3, could not be told apart with the 87-base-pair reads, so those segments were excluded. Immune exposure information for the cohort was limited to CMV serostatus. The study listed 164 TCR beta chains as associated with cytomegalovirus. In this cohort, only TCR beta chains were sequenced, and detectable features were limited by the absence of alpha or paired-chain data. In a later genetic analysis, fewer N-insertions in productive TCRs were reported among donors in an Asian-associated ancestry cluster than the approximately 670-donor mean. A later analysis found that HLA-associated TCR beta chains were more clonally expanded and had lower generation probabilities than equally common non-associated chains. In both the original and validation cohorts, the classifier was reported to diagnose cytomegalovirus status with high specificity and sensitivity. A cluster of highly shared sequence variants was judged likely to be a technical artifact of the sequencing pipeline. Because HLA typing was unavailable for some donors at each locus, only the typed subset was used in association tests. Presence/absence analyses assumed roughly uniform sequencing depth across donors, an assumption that may not hold. In an earlier analysis of about 600 of the donors, most TCR beta V segments appeared in productive rearrangements about 87% or about 30% of the time, broadly matching IMGT annotations. The authors suggested that the approach could potentially be extended to other disease states and immunological phenotypes. Assigning TCR associations to individual alleles was difficult when HLA alleles, especially DR and DQ, strongly co-occurred. Most TCR sequences were observed very rarely across donors, whereas some public TCRs were present in many individuals.

The cohort comprised under 700 healthy bone marrow donors. All cohort members were sampled while nominally healthy, although unrecorded immune exposures were likely present. The donor was CMV seronegative and belonged to the group of 320 or so seronegative cohort members. A peripheral blood sample was provided by each donor, and peripheral blood mononuclear cells were used for TCR beta sequencing. Genomic DNA was extracted from the blood cell samples with the Qiagen DNeasy Blood Extraction Kit. A word on this clone: Its cognate antigen has yet to be identified.

The method was the immunoSEQ multiplex PCR assay. A mixture of 60 forward primers for TCR Vbeta segments and 13 reverse primers for TCR Jbeta segments was used in the multiplex PCR. The CDR3 region of rearranged TCR beta genes was amplified from genomic DNA with a multiplex PCR assay. Amplified TCR beta libraries were sequenced as 87-base-pair reads on the Illumina HiSeq System. The original pipeline was this. A later analysis counted tens of millions of unique TCR beta chains across the 550 to 800 repertoires, and 9 million to 14 million of these chains were shared by at least two donors. To remove PCR and sequencing errors, raw reads were error-corrected and collapsed into unique sequences using a nearest-neighbor algorithm that merged closely related sequences. To assign V, D and J gene segments, CDR3 sequences were aligned to IMGT reference sequences. For a sequence to be retained, at least a six-nucleotide match to both a V gene segment and a J gene segment was required. A rearrangement was called productive if the CDR3 had no stop codons and remained in frame with V and J, and every other rearrangement was called non-productive. CDR3 was defined by IMGT convention, running from the second conserved V-encoded cysteine to the conserved J-encoded phenylalanine. The earlier analysis of some 580 of the donors excluded any sequence lacking an unambiguous match to a single V gene segment. In an earlier analysis of 450 to 700 of the donors, V segments were called functional above 56.7% productive rearrangements and were called segregating when the between-donor standard deviation exceeded 5%. To diagnose cytomegalovirus status from the catalog of TCR beta chain sequences, a statistical classification framework was built. V and J gene assignment, in a later analysis, came from comparing TCR nucleotide sequences with IMGT/GENE-DB human TR gene sequences. In a later analysis, CDR3 sequences and most-parsimonious VDJ recombination scenarios were assigned using the TCRdist pipeline. In a later analysis, each TCR beta chain was defined by its CDR3 amino acid sequence together with its V-gene family, and reads without a unique V-gene family were excluded. As a way to deal with suspected cross-contamination and a sequencing artifact, a later analysis dropped 450 to 600 nucleotide sequences that were highly shared and had low generation probability. In a later analysis, a clonal expansion index for each public chain was calculated from normalized within-repertoire ranks of inferred template counts. In a later analysis, generation probabilities were computed with a VDJ recombination model fitted to out-of-frame rearrangements, and the resulting probabilities were checked against IGoR. In a later analysis, hypergeometric tests were used to score TCR-TCR, TCR-HLA and TCR-CMV co-occurrence, with a repertoire-size bias correction applied to TCR pairs. A later analysis estimated false discovery rates by permuting HLA or CMV assignments 20 times. In a later analysis, co-occurring TCRs were grouped with DBSCAN, and TCRdist sequence similarity was added when clustering was performed within HLA-allele-positive subsets. Repertoires with fewer than 30,000 or more than 120,000 public chains were left out of co-occurrence clustering, as were about 5 repertoires with anomalous nucleotide sharing. This is the immuneACCESS table as TCRdb keeps it, with only in-frame sequences that have V and J called. A part of the clones is gone; compared with another copy, unresolved V genes explain less than half, and the rest is unexplained. The DNA was the basis for D and trimming; V, J and clone size are from that table. The sample table on file contains tens of thousands of clones. Under 2% of the sample belongs to the ten largest clones.

The CDR1 and CDR2 encoded by the germline V gene are SNHLY and FYNNEI. The germline ends are 2 bases apart after V is trimmed by 2 bases and J by 4 bases. Its CDR3 holds 12 amino acids, cysteine through phenylalanine. Only CDR3 DNA is held: 36 bases, read in frame from base 1. The sequenced material came from PBMCs. The chain joins TRBV2 to TRBJ2-2, with no D gene named confidently. The TCR sequence derives from a woman under 40 in good health and CMV-seronegative. The bases read TGTGCCAGCAGTGAACTCACCGGGGAGCTGTTTTTT. Its translation is CASSELTGELFF.